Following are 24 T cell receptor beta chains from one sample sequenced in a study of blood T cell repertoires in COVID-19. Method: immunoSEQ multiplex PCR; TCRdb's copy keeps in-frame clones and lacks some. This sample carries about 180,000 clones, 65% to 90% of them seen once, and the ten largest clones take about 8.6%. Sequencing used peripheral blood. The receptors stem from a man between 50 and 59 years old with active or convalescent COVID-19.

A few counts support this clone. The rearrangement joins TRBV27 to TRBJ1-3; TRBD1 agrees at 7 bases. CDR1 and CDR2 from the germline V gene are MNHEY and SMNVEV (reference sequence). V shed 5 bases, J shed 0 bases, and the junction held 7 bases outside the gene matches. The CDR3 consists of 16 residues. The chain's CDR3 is CASSRGQVNSGNTIYF. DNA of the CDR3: TGTGCCAGCAGTCGAGGACAGGTCAACTCTGGAAACACCATATATTTT.

The CDR3: CAWSDMTSGPQFF. The CDR3 region has the DNA TGTGCCTGGAGTGACATGACTAGCGGGCCGCAGTTCTTC. V gene TRBV30 combines with J gene TRBJ2-1, with TRBD2 identical over 10 bases. The ends lost 1 base at V and 12 bases at J; junction bases unmatched: 6. The CDR3 totals 13 residues. Germline assignment: CDR1 GTSNPN and CDR2 SVGIG (reference sequence).

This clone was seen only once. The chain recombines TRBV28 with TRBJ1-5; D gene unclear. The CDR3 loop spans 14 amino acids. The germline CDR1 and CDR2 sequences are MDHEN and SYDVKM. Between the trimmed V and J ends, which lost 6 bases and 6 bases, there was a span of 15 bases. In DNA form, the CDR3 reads TGTGCCAGCAGGCCAGCCTTATCGGGTCAGCCCCAGCATTTT. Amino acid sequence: CASRPALSGQPQHF.

The CDR3, as DNA: TGTGCCAGCTCACCTAAGACCGGGACAGCAGCGTTAGGGGGCTATGGCTACACCTTC. Protein: CASSPKTGTAALGGYGYTF. The rearrangement uses TRBV18 and TRBJ1-2; 7 nucleotides agree with TRBD1. From germline, CDR1 is KGHSH and CDR2 LQKENI. CDR3 size: 19 residues. With V trimmed by 3 bases and J by 4 bases, 20 bases remained unmatched.

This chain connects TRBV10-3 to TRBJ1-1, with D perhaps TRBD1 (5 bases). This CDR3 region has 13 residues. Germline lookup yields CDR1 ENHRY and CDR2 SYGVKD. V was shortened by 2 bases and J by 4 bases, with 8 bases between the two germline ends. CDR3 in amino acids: CAISERGITEAFF. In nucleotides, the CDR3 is TGTGCCATCAGTGAGAGGGGAATCACTGAAGCTTTCTTT.

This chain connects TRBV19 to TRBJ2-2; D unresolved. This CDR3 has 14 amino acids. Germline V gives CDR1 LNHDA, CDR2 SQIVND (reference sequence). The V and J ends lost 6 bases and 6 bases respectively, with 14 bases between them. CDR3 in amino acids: CASRAAAVAGELFF. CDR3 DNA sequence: TGTGCCAGTAGGGCTGCGGCAGTTGCCGGGGAGCTGTTTTTT. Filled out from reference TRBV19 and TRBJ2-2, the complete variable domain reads DGGITQSPKYLFRKEGQNVTLSCEQNLNHDAMYWYRQDPGQGLRLIYYSQIVNDFQKGDIAEGYSVSREKKESFPLTVTSAQKNPTAFYLCASRAAAVAGELFFGEGSRLTVL.

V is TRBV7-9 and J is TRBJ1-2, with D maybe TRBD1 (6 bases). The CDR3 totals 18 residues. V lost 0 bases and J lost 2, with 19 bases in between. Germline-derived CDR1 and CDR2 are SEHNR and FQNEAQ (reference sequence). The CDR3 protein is CASSLASPSQGLNYGYTF. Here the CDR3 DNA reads TGTGCCAGCAGCTTAGCGAGCCCCTCACAGGGACTAAACTATGGCTACACCTTC.

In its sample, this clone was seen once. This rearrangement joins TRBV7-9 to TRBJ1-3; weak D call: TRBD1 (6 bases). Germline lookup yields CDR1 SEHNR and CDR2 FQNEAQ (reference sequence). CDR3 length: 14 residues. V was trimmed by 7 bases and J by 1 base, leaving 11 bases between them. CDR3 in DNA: TGTGCCAGCAACACAGGGTCGTCTGGAAACACCATATATTTT. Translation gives CASNTGSSGNTIYF.

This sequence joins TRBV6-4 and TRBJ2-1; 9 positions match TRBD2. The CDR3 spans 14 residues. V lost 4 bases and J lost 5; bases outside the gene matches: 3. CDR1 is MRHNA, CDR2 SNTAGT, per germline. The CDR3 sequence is CASSGGLANNEQFF. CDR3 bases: TGTGCCAGCAGTGGGGGACTAGCCAACAATGAGCAGTTCTTC.

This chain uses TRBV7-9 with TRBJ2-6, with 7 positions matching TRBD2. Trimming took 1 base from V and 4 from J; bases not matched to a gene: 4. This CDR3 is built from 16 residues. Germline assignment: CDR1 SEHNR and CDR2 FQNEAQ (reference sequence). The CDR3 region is CASSLGGTTGANVLTF. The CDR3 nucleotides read TGTGCCAGCAGCTTAGGAGGGACTACCGGGGCCAACGTCCTGACTTTC.

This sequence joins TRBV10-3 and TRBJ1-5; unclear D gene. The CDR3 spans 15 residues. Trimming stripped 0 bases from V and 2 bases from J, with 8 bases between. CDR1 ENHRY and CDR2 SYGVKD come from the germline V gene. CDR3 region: CAISESIRGNQPQHF. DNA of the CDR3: TGTGCCATCAGTGAGTCGATACGGGGCAATCAGCCCCAGCATTTT.

The chain's CDR3 is CATSIPRGHMGHTF. In DNA form, the CDR3 reads TGTGCCACCAGCATTCCGAGGGGACACATGGGACACACCTTC. This chain links TRBV15 with TRBJ1-2; maybe TRBD1 (6 bases). Germline CDR1 and CDR2: LNHNV and YYDKDF (reference sequence). This CDR3 region has 14 residues. The V end was cut by 4 bases, the J end by 12 bases, with 21 bases between.

DNA of the CDR3: TGCGCCAGCAGCTTGGCGGGGGAGAGCTCCTACAATGAGCAGTTCTTC. Residues: CASSLAGESSYNEQFF. The V and J genes are TRBV5-1 and TRBJ2-1; possibly TRBD2 for D (6 bases). Germline assignment: CDR1 SGHRS and CDR2 YFSETQ. This CDR3 has 16 amino acids. The ends were cut back, 0 bases at V and 0 bases at J, with 10 bases in the middle.

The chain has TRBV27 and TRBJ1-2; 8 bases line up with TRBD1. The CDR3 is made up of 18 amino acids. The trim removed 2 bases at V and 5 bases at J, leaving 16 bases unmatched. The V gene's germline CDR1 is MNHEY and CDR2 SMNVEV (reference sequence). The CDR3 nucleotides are TGTGCCAGCAGTTTAGAACACCCGGCGAGACAGGGGAGTTATGGCTACACCTTC. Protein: CASSLEHPARQGSYGYTF.

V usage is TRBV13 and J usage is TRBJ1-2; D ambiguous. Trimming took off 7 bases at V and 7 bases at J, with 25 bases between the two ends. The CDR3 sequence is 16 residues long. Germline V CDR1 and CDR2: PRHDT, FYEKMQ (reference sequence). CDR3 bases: TGTGCCAGCACCCTCCGGACGGAAGGGCATCGGGGTGGCTACACCTTC. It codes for CASTLRTEGHRGGYTF.

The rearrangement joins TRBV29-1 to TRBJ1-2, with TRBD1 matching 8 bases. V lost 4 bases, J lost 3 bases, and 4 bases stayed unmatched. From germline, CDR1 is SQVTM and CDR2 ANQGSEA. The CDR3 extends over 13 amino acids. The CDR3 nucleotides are TGCAGCGTTGGAACAGGGGGGCACTATGGCTACACCTTC. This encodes CSVGTGGHYGYTF.

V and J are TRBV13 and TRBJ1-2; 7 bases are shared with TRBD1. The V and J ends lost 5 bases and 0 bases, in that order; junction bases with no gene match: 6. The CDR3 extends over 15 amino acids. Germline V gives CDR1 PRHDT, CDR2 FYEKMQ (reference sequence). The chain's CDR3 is CASSPRDSSNYGYTF. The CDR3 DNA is TGTGCCAGCAGCCCAAGGGACAGTTCTAACTATGGCTACACCTTC.

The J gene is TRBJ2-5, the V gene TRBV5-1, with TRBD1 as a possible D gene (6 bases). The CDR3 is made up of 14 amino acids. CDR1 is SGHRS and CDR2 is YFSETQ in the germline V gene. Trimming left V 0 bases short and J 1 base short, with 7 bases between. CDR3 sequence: CASSLAQGQETQYF. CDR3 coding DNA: TGCGCCAGCAGCTTGGCACAGGGCCAAGAGACCCAGTACTTC. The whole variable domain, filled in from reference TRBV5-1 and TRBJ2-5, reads KAGVTQTPRYLIKTRGQQVTLSCSPISGHRSVSWYQQTPGQGLQFLFEYFSETQRNKGNFPGRFSGRQFSNSRSEMNVSTLELGDSALYLCASSLAQGQETQYFGPGTRLLVL.

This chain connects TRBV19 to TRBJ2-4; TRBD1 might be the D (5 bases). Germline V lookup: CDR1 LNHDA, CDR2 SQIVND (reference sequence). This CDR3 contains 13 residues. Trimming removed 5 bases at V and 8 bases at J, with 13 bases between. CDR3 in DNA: TGTGCCAGTAGTTCCCAGGGTCCTGACATTCAGTACTTC. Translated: CASSSQGPDIQYF. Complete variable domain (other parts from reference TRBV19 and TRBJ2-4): DGGITQSPKYLFRKEGQNVTLSCEQNLNHDAMYWYRQDPGQGLRLIYYSQIVNDFQKGDIAEGYSVSREKKESFPLTVTSAQKNPTAFYLCASSSQGPDIQYFGAGTRLSVL.

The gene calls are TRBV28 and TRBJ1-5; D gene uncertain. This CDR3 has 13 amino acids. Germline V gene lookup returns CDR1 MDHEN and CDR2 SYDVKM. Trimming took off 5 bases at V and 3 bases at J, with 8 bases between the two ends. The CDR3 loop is CASSTEFNQPQHF. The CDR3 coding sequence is TGTGCCAGCAGTACAGAATTCAATCAGCCCCAGCATTTT.

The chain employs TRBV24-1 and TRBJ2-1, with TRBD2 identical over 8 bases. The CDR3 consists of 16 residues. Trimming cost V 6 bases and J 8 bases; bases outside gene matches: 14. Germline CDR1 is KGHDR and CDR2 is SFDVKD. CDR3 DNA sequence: TGTGCCACCAGTCCTCGGGAGGGCCATTCAGACTATGAGCAGTTCTTC. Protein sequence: CATSPREGHSDYEQFF.

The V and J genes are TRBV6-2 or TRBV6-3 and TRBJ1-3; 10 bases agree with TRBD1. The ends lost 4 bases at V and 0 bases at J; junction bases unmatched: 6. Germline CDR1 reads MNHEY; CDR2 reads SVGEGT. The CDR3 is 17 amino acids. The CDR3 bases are TGTGCCAGCAGTTTCCGGGACAGGGGCCTCTCTGGAAACACCATATATTTT. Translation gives CASSFRDRGLSGNTIYF.

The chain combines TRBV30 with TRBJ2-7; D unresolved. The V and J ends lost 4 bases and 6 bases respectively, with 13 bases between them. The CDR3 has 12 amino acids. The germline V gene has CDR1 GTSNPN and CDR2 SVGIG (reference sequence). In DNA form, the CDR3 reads TGTGCCTGGACCGAACTTCCCCCCGAGCAGTACTTC. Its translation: CAWTELPPEQYF.

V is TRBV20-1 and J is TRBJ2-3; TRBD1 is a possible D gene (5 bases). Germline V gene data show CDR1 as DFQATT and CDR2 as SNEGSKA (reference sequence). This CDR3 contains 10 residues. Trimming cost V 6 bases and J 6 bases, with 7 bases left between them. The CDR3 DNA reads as TGCAGTGCCAACAGGGATACGCAGTATTTT. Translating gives CSANRDTQYF.